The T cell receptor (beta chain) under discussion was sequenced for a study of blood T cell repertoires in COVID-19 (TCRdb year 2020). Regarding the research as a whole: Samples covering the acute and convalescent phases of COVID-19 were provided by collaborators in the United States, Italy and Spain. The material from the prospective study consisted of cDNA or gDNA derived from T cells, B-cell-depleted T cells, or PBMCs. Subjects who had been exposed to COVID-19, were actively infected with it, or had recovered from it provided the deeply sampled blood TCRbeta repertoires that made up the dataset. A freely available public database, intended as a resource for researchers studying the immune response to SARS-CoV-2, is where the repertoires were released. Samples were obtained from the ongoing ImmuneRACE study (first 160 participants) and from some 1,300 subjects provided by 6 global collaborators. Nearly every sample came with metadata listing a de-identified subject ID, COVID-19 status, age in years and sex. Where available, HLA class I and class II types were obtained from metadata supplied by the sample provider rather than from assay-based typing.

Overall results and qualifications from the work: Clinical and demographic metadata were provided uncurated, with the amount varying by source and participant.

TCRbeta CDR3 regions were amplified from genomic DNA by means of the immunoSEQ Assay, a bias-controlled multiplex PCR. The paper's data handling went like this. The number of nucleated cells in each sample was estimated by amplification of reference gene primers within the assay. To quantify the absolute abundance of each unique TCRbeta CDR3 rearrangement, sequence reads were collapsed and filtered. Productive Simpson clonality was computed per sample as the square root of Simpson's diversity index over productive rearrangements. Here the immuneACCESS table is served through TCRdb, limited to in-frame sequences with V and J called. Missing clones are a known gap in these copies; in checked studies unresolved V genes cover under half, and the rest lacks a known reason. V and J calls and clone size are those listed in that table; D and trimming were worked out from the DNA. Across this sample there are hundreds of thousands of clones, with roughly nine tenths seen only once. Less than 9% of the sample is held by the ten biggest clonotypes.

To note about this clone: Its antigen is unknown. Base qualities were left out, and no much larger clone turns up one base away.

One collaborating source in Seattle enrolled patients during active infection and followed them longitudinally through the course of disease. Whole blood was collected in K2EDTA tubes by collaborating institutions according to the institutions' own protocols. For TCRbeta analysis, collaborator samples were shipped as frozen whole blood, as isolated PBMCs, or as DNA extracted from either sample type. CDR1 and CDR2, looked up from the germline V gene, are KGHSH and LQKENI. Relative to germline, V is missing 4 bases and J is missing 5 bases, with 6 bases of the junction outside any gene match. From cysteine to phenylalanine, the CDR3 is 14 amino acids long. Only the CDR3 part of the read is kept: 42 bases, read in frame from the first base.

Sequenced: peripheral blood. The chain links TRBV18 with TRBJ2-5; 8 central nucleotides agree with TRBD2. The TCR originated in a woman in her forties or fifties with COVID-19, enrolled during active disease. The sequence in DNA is TGTGCCAGCTCACTAAGCGGGGGAAGCGAGACCCAGTACTTC. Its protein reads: CASSLSGGSETQYF.